This T cell receptor beta chain was retrieved from a study of blood T cell repertoires in COVID-19. Study-wide background: Sample material is recorded as cDNA or gDNA derived from T cells, B-cell-depleted T cells, or PBMCs.

The CDR3 is made up of 14 amino acids. CDR1 is SGHAT, CDR2 FQNNGV, per germline. The J segment lost 2 bases and the V segment lost 3 bases, leaving 2 bases of the junction unmatched. Clones were sequenced by immunoSEQ multiplex PCR, and TCRdb holds only the in-frame ones, with some missing. Of about 110,000 clones listed, roughly 91% were seen once; the top ten hold about 3%. The receptor comes from a woman in her forties or fifties with acute or convalescent COVID-19. Specimen: peripheral blood. The rearrangement joins TRBV11-2 to TRBJ2-3; 7 bases line up with TRBD2. The CDR3 here is CASSLSGITDTQYF. CDR3 DNA: TGTGCCAGCAGCTTGAGCGGGATCACAGATACGCAGTATTTT.